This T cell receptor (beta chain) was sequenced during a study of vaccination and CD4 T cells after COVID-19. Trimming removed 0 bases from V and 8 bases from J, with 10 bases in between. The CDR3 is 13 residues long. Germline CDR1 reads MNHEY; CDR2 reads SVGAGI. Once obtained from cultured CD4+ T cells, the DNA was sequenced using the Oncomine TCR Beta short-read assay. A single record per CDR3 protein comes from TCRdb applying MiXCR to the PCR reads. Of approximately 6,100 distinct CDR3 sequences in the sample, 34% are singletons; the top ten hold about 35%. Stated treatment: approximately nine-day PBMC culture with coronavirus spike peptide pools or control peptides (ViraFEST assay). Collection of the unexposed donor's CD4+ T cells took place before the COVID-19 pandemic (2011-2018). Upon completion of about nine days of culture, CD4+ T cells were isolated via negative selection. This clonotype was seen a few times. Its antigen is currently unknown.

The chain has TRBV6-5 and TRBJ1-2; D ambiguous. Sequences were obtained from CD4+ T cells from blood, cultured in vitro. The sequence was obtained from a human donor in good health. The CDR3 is CASSYSPGEGYTF. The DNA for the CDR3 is TGTGCCAGCAGTTACTCGCCGGGAGAGGGCTACACCTTC.